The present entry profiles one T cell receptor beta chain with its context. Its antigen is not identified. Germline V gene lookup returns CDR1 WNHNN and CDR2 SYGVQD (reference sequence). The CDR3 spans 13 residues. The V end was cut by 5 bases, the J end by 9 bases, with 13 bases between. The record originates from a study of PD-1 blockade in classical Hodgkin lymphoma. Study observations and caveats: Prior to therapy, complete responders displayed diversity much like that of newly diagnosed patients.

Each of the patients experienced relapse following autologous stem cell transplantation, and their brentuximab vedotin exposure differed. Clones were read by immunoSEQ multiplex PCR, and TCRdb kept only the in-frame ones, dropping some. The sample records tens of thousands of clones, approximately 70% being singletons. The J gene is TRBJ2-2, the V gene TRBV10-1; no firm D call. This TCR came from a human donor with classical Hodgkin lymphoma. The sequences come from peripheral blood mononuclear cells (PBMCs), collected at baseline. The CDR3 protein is CASSHSGSRELFF. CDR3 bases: TGCGCCAGCAGTCACTCTGGATCCAGGGAGCTGTTTTTT.